This is a list of T cell receptor beta chains from one sample in a study of T cell responses to AZD1222 COVID-19 vaccine. Here immunoSEQ multiplex PCR was the method, and the copy in TCRdb shows in-frame clones only, minus some. The repertoire includes around 150,000 clones, 90% of them detected once, and more than 3% sits in the top ten. The sample consisted of peripheral blood, taken 28 days after the second AZD1222 dose. All receptors derive from an adult who received the AZD1222 COVID-19 vaccine. Both conserved end residues are part of each CDR3. D genes are given only for firm matches. Size is stated for part of the rows, as once, few or many counts, or as a class when the clone is expanded.

>TRBV5-6|TRBJ2-3|NA|NA
CASSFGDITDTQYF
TGTGCCAGCAGCTTTGGGGATATCACAGATACGCAGTATTTT
>TRBV6-5|TRBJ2-4|NA|NA
CAGGPQNIQYF
TGTGCCGGAGGCCCGCAGAACATTCAGTACTTC
>TRBV19|TRBJ1-5|once|TRBD1
CASSIGQGNQPQHF
TGTGCCAGTAGTATCGGACAGGGCAATCAGCCCCAGCATTTT
>TRBV9|TRBJ1-6|once|NA
CASSVSRGAGSPLHF
TGTGCCAGCAGCGTAAGCAGGGGCGCGGGTTCACCCCTCCACTTT
>TRBV30|TRBJ2-7|few|TRBD2
CAWSGLAGTYEQYF
TGTGCCTGGAGCGGACTAGCGGGTACCTACGAGCAGTACTTC
>TRBV12-5|TRBJ2-1|NA|TRBD2
CASGPGLAGVYNEQFF
TGTGCTAGTGGGCCCGGACTAGCGGGAGTCTACAATGAGCAGTTCTTC
>TRBV12-5|TRBJ2-6|NA|NA
CASGLPAGPGANVLTF
TGTGCTAGTGGTTTGCCTGCCGGGCCTGGGGCCAACGTCCTGACTTTC
>TRBV5-1|TRBJ2-3|NA|TRBD2
CASSRVAGGLSGSTDTQYF
TGCGCCAGCAGCAGGGTGGCGGGAGGCCTCTCGGGGAGCACAGATACGCAGTATTTT
>TRBV11-3|TRBJ2-1|NA|NA
CASSSASGEQFF
TGTGCCAGCAGCTCAGCTAGTGGGGAGCAGTTCTTC
>TRBV6-6|TRBJ1-2|NA|TRBD1
CASSGTGFDYGYTF
TGTGCCAGCAGTGGGACAGGGTTCGACTATGGCTACACCTTC
>TRBV7-9|TRBJ2-7|NA|NA
CASSSGTDPYEQYF
TGTGCCAGCAGCTCCGGGACCGATCCCTACGAGCAGTACTTC
>TRBV30|TRBJ2-7|NA|NA
CAWTEQGSSYEQYF
TGTGCCTGGACCGAACAGGGATCCTCCTACGAGCAGTACTTC
>TRBV11-2|TRBJ2-2|few|TRBD1
CASSSVTGDTGELFF
TGTGCCAGCAGCTCCGTTACAGGGGACACCGGGGAGCTGTTTTTT
>TRBV30|TRBJ2-1|NA|TRBD2
CAWSVRRGTSGAGNEQFF
TGTGCCTGGAGTGTACGGAGGGGTACTAGCGGGGCGGGCAATGAGCAGTTCTTC
>TRBV2|TRBJ1-1|NA|TRBD1
CASSMDRGYDGTEAFF
TGTGCCAGCAGCATGGACAGGGGTTACGATGGCACTGAAGCTTTCTTT
>TRBV3-1/TRBV3-2|TRBJ1-1|NA|NA
CASSQGGTEAFF
TGTGCCAGCAGCCAAGGAGGGACTGAAGCTTTCTTT
>TRBV15|TRBJ1-3|NA|NA
CATSRDWQLSGNTIYF
TGTGCCACCAGCAGAGATTGGCAGCTCTCTGGAAACACCATATATTTT
>TRBV5-1|TRBJ1-1|NA|TRBD1
CASSPGQGDTEAFF
TGCGCCAGCAGCCCAGGACAGGGTGACACTGAAGCTTTCTTT
>TRBV21-1|TRBJ1-1|once|NA
CASSKRVKGEGSTEAFF
TGTGCCAGCAGCAAAAGGGTTAAAGGGGAGGGGAGCACTGAAGCTTTCTTT
>TRBV5-4|TRBJ2-5|NA|TRBD2
CASSFRLAGQETQYF
TGTGCCAGCAGCTTCCGGCTAGCGGGGCAAGAGACCCAGTACTTC
>TRBV6-5|TRBJ1-1|NA|NA
CASRTDRNTEAFF
TGTGCCAGCAGGACCGACAGGAACACTGAAGCTTTCTTT
>TRBV6-4|TRBJ1-2|NA|NA
CASSDQSSYGYTF
TGTGCCAGCAGTGATCAGTCCAGCTATGGCTACACCTTC
>TRBV7-5|TRBJ1-1|NA|NA
CVRSRPGQVSQNTEAFF
TGTGTCAGAAGCCGCCCCGGACAGGTTTCCCAGAACACTGAAGCTTTCTTT
>TRBV3-1/TRBV3-2|TRBJ2-7|many|TRBD2
CASSQGTSGRVVVEQYF
TGTGCCAGCAGCCAAGGGACTAGCGGGAGGGTGGTAGTCGAGCAGTACTTC
>TRBV3-1/TRBV3-2|TRBJ1-3|NA|TRBD1
CASSQNRGPGNTIYF
TGTGCCAGCAGCCAAAACAGGGGGCCTGGAAACACCATATATTTT
>TRBV27|TRBJ1-1|NA|TRBD1
CASSPGTGNTEAFF
TGTGCCAGCAGTCCCGGGACAGGGAACACTGAAGCTTTCTTT
>TRBV29-1|TRBJ1-2|NA|TRBD1
CSVLQGNYGYTF
TGCAGCGTTCTACAGGGGAATTATGGCTACACCTTC
>TRBV29-1|TRBJ1-5|NA|NA
CSVEVDEGQPQHF
TGCAGCGTTGAAGTGGATGAGGGGCAGCCCCAGCATTTT
>TRBV12-3/TRBV12-4|TRBJ1-2|once|NA
CASSNYGHTF
TGTGCCAGCAGCAACTATGGCCACACCTTC
>TRBV6-5|TRBJ2-7|NA|NA
CASSRRDNSYEQYF
TGTGCCAGCAGCCGCCGGGACAACTCCTACGAGCAGTACTTC
>TRBV11-3|TRBJ2-3|once|TRBD2
CASSWGLAGGPGDTQYF
TGTGCCAGCAGCTGGGGACTAGCGGGAGGGCCAGGAGATACGCAGTATTTT
>TRBV6-5|TRBJ1-1|NA|NA
CASSKADTEAFF
TGTGCCAGCAGTAAGGCGGACACTGAAGCTTTCTTT
>TRBV19|TRBJ1-6|NA|NA
CATGAGRSPLHF
TGTGCCACCGGGGCAGGGAGATCACCCCTCCACTTT
>TRBV5-1|TRBJ1-2|NA|NA
CASSPGGGARGYTF
TGCGCCAGCAGTCCCGGGGGAGGGGCTAGAGGCTACACCTTC
>TRBV6-6|TRBJ2-7|NA|NA
CASSPGGGFYEQYF
TGTGCCAGCAGCCCCGGCGGCGGGTTCTACGAGCAGTACTTC
>TRBV18|TRBJ1-1|NA|NA
CASSTVNTEAFF
TGTGCCAGCTCAACGGTGAACACTGAAGCTTTCTTT
>TRBV7-2|TRBJ1-1|NA|NA
CASSHTGPPQAFF
TGTGCCAGCAGCCACACGGGCCCGCCCCAAGCTTTCTTT
>TRBV5-6|TRBJ1-2|NA|TRBD1
CASSLFDRDSYGYTF
TGTGCCAGCAGCTTGTTTGATCGGGACAGCTATGGCTACACCTTC
>TRBV11-3|TRBJ1-2|NA|NA
CASSFPAGELYGYTF
TGTGCCAGCAGCTTCCCCGCGGGAGAGCTCTATGGCTACACCTTC
>TRBV19|TRBJ1-4|NA|NA
CASSITATNEKLFF
TGTGCCAGTAGTATCACTGCAACTAATGAAAAACTGTTTTTT
>TRBV19|TRBJ1-4|once|NA
CARTCEKLFF
TGTGCCAGGACATGTGAAAAACTGTTTTTT
>TRBV3-1/TRBV3-2|TRBJ2-7|NA|NA
CASSQGGEQYF
TGTGCCAGCAGCCAGGGGGGCGAGCAGTACTTC